This TCR beta chain was sequenced for a study of T-cell memory formation after mild COVID-19. Study summary: TCR clusters showed largely donor specificity. Points from the study as a whole: A subset of responding clones appeared in pre-infection memory, suggesting cross-reactive memory joined. Shrinking CD4+ clones were chiefly CM and EM; CD8+ ones were chiefly EMRA.

The CDR3 runs to 18 residues. The trim removed 8 bases at V and 6 bases at J, leaving 16 bases unmatched. The germline V gene encodes CDR1 SGHRS and CDR2 YFSETQ. 5'RACE primed from the constant segment yielded TCR alpha and TCR beta cDNA libraries bearing sample barcodes and UMIs. From the 5' RACE reads, TCRdb called clonotypes with MiXCR, one entry per CDR3 protein. The sample holds hundreds of thousands of distinct CDR3 sequences, around 25% seen once. Note on this clonotype: The antigen is undetermined.

The source is an adult woman who had mild COVID-19 (a few samples of this study predate the infection). Cell type and time point are not known. This chain joins TRBV5-1 and TRBJ2-4, with 14 positions matching TRBD2. The sequenced sample consisted of PBMCs or a T cell subset sorted from them (not recorded which). The CDR3 loop reads CARGGTSGRSPPGNIQYF. In nucleotides, the CDR3 is TGCGCCAGGGGAGGGACTAGCGGGAGAAGTCCCCCAGGAAACATTCAGTACTTC.